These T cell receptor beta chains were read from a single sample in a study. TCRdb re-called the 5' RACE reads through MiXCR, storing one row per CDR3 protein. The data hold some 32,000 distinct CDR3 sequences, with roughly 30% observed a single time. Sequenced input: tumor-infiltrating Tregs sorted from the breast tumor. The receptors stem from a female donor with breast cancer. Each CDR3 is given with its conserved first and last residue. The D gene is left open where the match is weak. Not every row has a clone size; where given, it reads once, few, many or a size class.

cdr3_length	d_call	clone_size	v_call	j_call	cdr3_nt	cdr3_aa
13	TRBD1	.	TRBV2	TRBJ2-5	TGTGCCAGCAACCGTGAACAGGGGTTGACCCAGTACTTC	CASNREQGLTQYF
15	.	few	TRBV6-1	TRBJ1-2	TGTGCCAGCACTCCTAAGTCGGCGGGGAACTATGGCTACACCTTC	CASTPKSAGNYGYTF
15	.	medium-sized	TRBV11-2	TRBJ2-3	TGTGCCAGCAGTCCCATCGGACAGAACACAGATACGCAGTATTTT	CASSPIGQNTDTQYF
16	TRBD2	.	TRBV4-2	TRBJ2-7	TGTGCCAGCAGCCAAGATACGGGACTAGGATACTACGAGCAGTACTTC	CASSQDTGLGYYEQYF
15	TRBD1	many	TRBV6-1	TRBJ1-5	TGTGCCAGCAGTGAAAGGCGACAGGGAGGCCAGCCCCAGCATTTT	CASSERRQGGQPQHF
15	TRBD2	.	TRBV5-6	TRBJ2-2	TGTGCCAGCAGCTTGAGGGCTAGCGGCACCGGGGAGCTGTTTTTT	CASSLRASGTGELFF
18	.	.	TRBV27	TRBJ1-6	TGTGCCAGCAGTTCTACCGGGCCGGTAGGGGCGCGTTGGTCACCCCTCCACTTT	CASSSTGPVGARWSPLHF
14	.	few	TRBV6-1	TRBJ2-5	TGTGCCAGCACCCTAGGGGGGTTTAAAGAGACCCAGTACTTC	CASTLGGFKETQYF
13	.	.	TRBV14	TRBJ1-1	TGTGCCAGCAGCCTAGGGATGAGCACTGAAGCTTTCTTT	CASSLGMSTEAFF
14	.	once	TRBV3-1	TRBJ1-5	TGTGCCAGCAGCCAGCAGTGGGACAATCAGCCCCAGCATTTT	CASSQQWDNQPQHF
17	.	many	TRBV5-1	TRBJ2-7	TGCGCCAGCAGGTTTGGTTTGGGCAGGGGAGATACCTACGAGCAGTACTTC	CASRFGLGRGDTYEQYF
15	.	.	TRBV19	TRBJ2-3	TGTGCCAGTAGTATAAGGGCAGGGGGGGGAGATACGCAGTATTTT	CASSIRAGGGDTQYF
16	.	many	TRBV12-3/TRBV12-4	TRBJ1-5	TGTGCCAGCAGTTTTGGTAGTCTTTATAGCAATCAGCCCCAGCATTTT	CASSFGSLYSNQPQHF
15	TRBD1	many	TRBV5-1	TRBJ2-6	TGCGCCAGCAGCTTGCCGACAGGGGCGGCCAACGTCCTGACTTTC	CASSLPTGAANVLTF
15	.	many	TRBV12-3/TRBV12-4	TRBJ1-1	TGTGCCAGCAGTTTGGCAGCTGGGGGCAGGGCTGAAGCTTTCTTT	CASSLAAGGRAEAFF